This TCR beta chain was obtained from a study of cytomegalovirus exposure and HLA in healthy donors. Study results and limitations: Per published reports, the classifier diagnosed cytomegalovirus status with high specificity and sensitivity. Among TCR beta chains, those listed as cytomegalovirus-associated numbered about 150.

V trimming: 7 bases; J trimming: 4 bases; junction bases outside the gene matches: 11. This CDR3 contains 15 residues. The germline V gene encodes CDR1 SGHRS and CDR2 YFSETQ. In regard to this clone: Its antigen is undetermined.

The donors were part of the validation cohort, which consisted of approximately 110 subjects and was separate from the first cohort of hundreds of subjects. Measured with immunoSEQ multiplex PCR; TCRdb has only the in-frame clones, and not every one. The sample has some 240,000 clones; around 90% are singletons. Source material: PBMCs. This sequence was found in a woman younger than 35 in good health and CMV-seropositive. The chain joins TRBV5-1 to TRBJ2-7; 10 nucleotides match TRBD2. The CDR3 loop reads CASVLGTSDQYEQYF. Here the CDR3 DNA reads TGCGCCAGCGTCCTCGGGACTAGCGACCAGTACGAGCAGTACTTC. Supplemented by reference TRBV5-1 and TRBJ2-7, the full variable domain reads KAGVTQTPRYLIKTRGQQVTLSCSPISGHRSVSWYQQTPGQGLQFLFEYFSETQRNKGNFPGRFSGRQFSNSRSEMNVSTLELGDSALYLCASVLGTSDQYEQYFGPGTRLTVT.